This note documents a single TCR beta chain sequence. Here immunoSEQ multiplex PCR was the method, and the copy in TCRdb shows in-frame clones only, minus some. The sample lists roughly 62,000 clones, roughly 95% occurring once. This sample is part of a study of technical replicates of blood from a handful of donors. J gave up 7 bases and V 3 bases, and 7 bases lay outside the gene matches. From germline, CDR1 is SGHVS and CDR2 FNYEAQ. The CDR3 runs 14 residues. The specimen sequenced was PBMCs. The receptor comes from a human donor in good health. Some clones in this sample may be carry-over from other donors' samples. This chain uses TRBV7-6 with TRBJ1-2; 8 bases fit TRBD1. CDR3 nucleotides: TGTGCCAGCAGCTTGGATGAACAGGGGGGTGGCTACACCTTC. The encoded protein is CASSLDEQGGGYTF. The whole variable domain, filled in from reference TRBV7-6 and TRBJ1-2, reads GAGVSQSPRYKVTKRGQDVALRCDPISGHVSLYWYRQALGQGPEFLTYFNYEAQQDKSGLPNDRFSAERPEGSISTLTIQRTEQRDSAMYRCASSLDEQGGGYTFGSGTRLTVV.